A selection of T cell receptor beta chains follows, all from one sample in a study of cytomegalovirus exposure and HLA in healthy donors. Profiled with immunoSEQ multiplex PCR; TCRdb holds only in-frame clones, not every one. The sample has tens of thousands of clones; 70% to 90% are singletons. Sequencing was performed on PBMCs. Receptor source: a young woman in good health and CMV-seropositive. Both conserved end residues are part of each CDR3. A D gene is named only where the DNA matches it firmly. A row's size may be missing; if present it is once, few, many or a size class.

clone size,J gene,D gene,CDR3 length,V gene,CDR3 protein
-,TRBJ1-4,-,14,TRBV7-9,CASSLDQTREKLFF
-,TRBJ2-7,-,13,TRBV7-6,CASSPRGFYEQYF
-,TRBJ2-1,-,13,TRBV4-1,CASSGTWNNEQFF
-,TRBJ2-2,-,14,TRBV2,CASVKNSNTGELFF
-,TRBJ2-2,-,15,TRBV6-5,CASSYAIANTGELFF
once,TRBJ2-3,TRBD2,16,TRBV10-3,CAIGSGVLPSTDTQYF
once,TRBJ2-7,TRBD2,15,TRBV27,CASSLLAGGSREQYF
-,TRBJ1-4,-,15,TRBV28,CASSLRSATNEKLFF
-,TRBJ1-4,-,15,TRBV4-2,CASSPQTGYIEKLFF
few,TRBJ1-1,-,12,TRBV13,CASSARQTEAFF
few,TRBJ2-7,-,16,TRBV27,CASSFGSGGRSYEQYF
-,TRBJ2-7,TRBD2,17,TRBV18,CASSPLSGGGLSYEQYF
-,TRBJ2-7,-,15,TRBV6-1,CASSEAGGGYYEQYF
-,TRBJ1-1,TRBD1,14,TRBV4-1,CASSQVGTDTEAFF
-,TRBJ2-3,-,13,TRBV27,CASAGQIQDTQYF
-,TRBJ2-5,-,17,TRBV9,CASSVTPFGGGSETQYF
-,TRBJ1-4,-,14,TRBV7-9,CASSLRDFNEKLFF
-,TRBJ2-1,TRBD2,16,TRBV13,CASSGRGLAGYNEQFF
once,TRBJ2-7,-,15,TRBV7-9,CASSSKRTDWGEQYF
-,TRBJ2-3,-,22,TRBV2,CASTGDRDSSFLAGTPTDTQYF
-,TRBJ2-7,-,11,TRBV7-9,CASSHSYEQYF
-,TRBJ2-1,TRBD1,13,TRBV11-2,CASRTDRVSEQFF
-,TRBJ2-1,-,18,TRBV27,CASSLEAGPRQAYNEQFF
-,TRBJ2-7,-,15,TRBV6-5,CASSYGRGVSYEQYF